These 19 T cell receptor beta chains were all obtained from the same sample, sequenced in a study of blood T cell repertoires in COVID-19. Clones were sequenced by immunoSEQ multiplex PCR, and TCRdb holds only the in-frame ones, with some missing. This sample carries around 20,000 clones, 85% to 90% of them seen once, and the ten largest clones take 11%. The sequencing input was peripheral blood. Receptors originate from a human donor in a cohort sampled during active COVID-19.

V is TRBV6-5 and J is TRBJ1-6, with D tentatively TRBD1 (6 bases). The CDR3 has 11 residues. Germline V gives CDR1 MNHEY, CDR2 SVGAGI. V shed 10 bases and J shed 12 bases, with 13 bases lying between them. CDR3 residues: CAKTTTGPLHF. In nucleotides, the CDR3 is TGTGCCAAAACCACGACAGGACCCCTCCACTTT.

This clone was detected a few times. The chain joins TRBV12-5 to TRBJ2-5; no clear D gene. Germline lookup yields CDR1 LGHNT and CDR2 FRNRAP. The CDR3 loop spans 15 amino acids. Between the trimmed V and J ends, which lost 0 bases and 5 bases, there was a span of 13 bases. CDR3 nucleotide sequence: TGTGCTAGTGGTTTGGTTTCGACGGGTGTGGAGACCCAGTACTTC. Translating it yields CASGLVSTGVETQYF.

The genes are TRBV27 and TRBJ1-5; weak D call: TRBD1 (5 bases). V was cut by 3 bases and J by 4 bases, with 13 bases left in between. Germline CDR1 and CDR2: MNHEY and SMNVEV (reference sequence). The CDR3 spans 15 residues. The CDR3 nucleotides are TGTGCCAGCAGTTTCGGCCCAGGGTCTAATCAGCCCCAGCATTTT. Residues: CASSFGPGSNQPQHF.

This sequence joins TRBV28 and TRBJ1-5; D is unclear. The CDR3 consists of 15 residues. Trimming left V 3 bases short and J 4 bases short, with 13 bases between. The germline V gene has CDR1 MDHEN and CDR2 SYDVKM. The CDR3 coding sequence is TGTGCCAGCAGTTTGGGCCGAGCCCTTAATCAGCCCCAGCATTTT. This gives the protein CASSLGRALNQPQHF.

The genes are TRBV5-1 and TRBJ1-4, with 7 positions matching TRBD1. CDR3 length: 13 residues. Germline lookup yields CDR1 SGHRS and CDR2 YFSETQ. Trimming at V came to 6 bases and at J to 6 bases, leaving 5 bases not matched to a gene. CDR3 sequence: CASTDRADEKLFF. As DNA, the CDR3 is TGCGCCAGCACCGACAGGGCGGATGAAAAACTGTTTTTT.

The chain recombines TRBV28 with TRBJ2-3; D possibly corresponds to TRBD2 (5 bases). The CDR3 loop spans 12 amino acids. Germline values: CDR1 MDHEN, CDR2 SYDVKM. Trimming removed 9 bases at V and 4 bases at J, with 11 bases between. The CDR3 DNA sequence: TGTGCCAGTGCTAGCATTTCAGATACGCAGTATTTT. This encodes CASASISDTQYF.

The J gene is TRBJ2-7, the V gene TRBV24-1; the match to TRBD1 covers 7 bases. Looked up from germline, CDR1 is KGHDR and CDR2 is SFDVKD. Trimming at V came to 4 bases and at J to 2 bases, leaving 7 bases not matched to a gene. The CDR3 has 15 residues. The CDR3, as DNA: TGTGCCACCAGTGAAGACAGGGATCACCCCTACGAGCAGTACTTC. It translates to CATSEDRDHPYEQYF.

The V call is TRBV6-2 or TRBV6-3, the J call TRBJ2-5; the D gene is possibly TRBD1 (5 bases). CDR3 length: 13 residues. V was shortened by 6 bases and J by 2 bases, with 10 bases between the two germline ends. CDR1 is MNHEY, CDR2 SVGEGT, per germline. The CDR3 nucleotides read TGTGCCAGCAGCAGAAAGGGGCAAGAGACCCAGTACTTC. Translation: CASSRKGQETQYF.

This chain uses TRBV18 with TRBJ1-1; 10 bases map to TRBD1. The CDR3 runs 13 residues. The trim removed 2 bases at V and 7 bases at J, leaving 1 base unmatched. Germline CDR1 KGHSH, CDR2 LQKENI. CDR3 nucleotides: TGTGCCAGCTCACCAAGGGACAGGGGTGAAGCTTTCTTT. Translated: CASSPRDRGEAFF.

V gene TRBV5-1 combines with J gene TRBJ1-1, with D perhaps matching TRBD1 (5 bases). This CDR3 has 14 residues. Trimming cost V 4 bases and J 0 bases, with 10 bases left between them. The germline gives CDR1 SGHRS, CDR2 YFSETQ. The CDR3 nucleotides are TGCGCCAGCAGCCGAGACAGTTTGAACACTGAAGCTTTCTTT. Amino acids: CASSRDSLNTEAFF.

This sequence joins TRBV28 and TRBJ1-4; D gene unclear. The CDR3 length is 13 residues. The V and J ends lost 3 bases and 6 bases respectively, with 8 bases between them. Germline V gene data show CDR1 as MDHEN and CDR2 as SYDVKM. CDR3 protein: CASSLGRYEKLFF. In DNA, the CDR3 is TGTGCCAGCAGTTTGGGCCGGTATGAAAAACTGTTTTTT. The full variable domain, completed using reference TRBV28 and TRBJ1-4, is DVKVTQSSRYLVKRTGEKVFLECVQDMDHENMFWYRQDPGLGLRLIYFSYDVKMKEKGDIPEGYSVSREKKERFSLILESASTNQTSMYLCASSLGRYEKLFFGSGTQLSVL.

The chain combines TRBV7-3 with TRBJ2-3; 12 positions match TRBD2. The CDR3 runs 19 residues. The V gene's germline CDR1 is SGHTA and CDR2 FQGTGA. V lost 4 bases, J lost 0 bases, and 11 bases stayed unmatched. The CDR3 nucleotides are TGTGCCAGCAGCTCGATGACTAGCGGGAGAACCCGTAGCACAGATACGCAGTATTTT. Encoded protein: CASSSMTSGRTRSTDTQYF.

This clone was seen only a few times. An end of the junction differs from the germline gene, which may be a read error. The rearrangement links TRBV30 to TRBJ1-5, with a weak D call TRBD1 (6 bases). From germline, CDR1 is GTSNPN and CDR2 SVGIG (reference sequence). There are 13 residues in the CDR3. CDR3 loop: CAWTPGGNQPQHF. DNA of the CDR3: TGTGCGTGGACCCCAGGGGGCAATCAGCCCCAGCATTTT.

The chain is built from TRBV19 and TRBJ2-3; the match to TRBD2 covers 7 bases. V shed 9 bases and J 9 bases; nucleotides not matched to a gene: 12. CDR1 is LNHDA and CDR2 is SQIVND in the germline V gene (reference sequence). The CDR3 is 13 amino acids. The CDR3 region has the DNA TGTGCCAGCGGACTAGACGGGGAGGGGACGCAGTATTTT. Its protein product is CASGLDGEGTQYF. The full variable domain, its missing parts supplied by reference TRBV19 and TRBJ2-3, is DGGITQSPKYLFRKEGQNVTLSCEQNLNHDAMYWYRQDPGQGLRLIYYSQIVNDFQKGDIAEGYSVSREKKESFPLTVTSAQKNPTAFYLCASGLDGEGTQYFGPGTRLTVL.

The rearrangement joins TRBV6-6 to TRBJ2-3; 8 nucleotides match TRBD2. Germline trimming cut 6 bases from V and 9 bases from J; bases unmatched to any gene: 5. The CDR3 extends over 12 amino acids. Germline-derived CDR1 and CDR2 are MNHNY and SVGAGI (reference sequence). The CDR3 region is CASSPKRGTQYF. The CDR3 nucleotides read TGTGCCAGCAGCCCTAAGCGGGGGACGCAGTATTTT.

This clone appeared once. The gene calls are TRBV30 and TRBJ2-1; the D is unclear. Germline CDR1 GTSNPN, CDR2 SVGIG (reference sequence). Trimming pared 5 bases from V and 0 bases from J, leaving 8 bases between. The CDR3 consists of 13 residues. This CDR3 reads CAWVTGSYNEQFF. The CDR3 DNA is TGTGCCTGGGTAACGGGCTCCTACAATGAGCAGTTCTTC.

This clone was counted a few times. The gene calls are TRBV7-2 and TRBJ2-7; TRBD2 aligns across 8 bases. This CDR3 comprises 15 residues. V lost 5 bases, J lost 7 bases, and 13 bases stayed unmatched. Germline assignment: CDR1 SGHTA and CDR2 FQGNSA. CDR3 region: CASSASGTRGREQYF. As DNA, the CDR3 is TGTGCCAGCAGCGCATCCGGGACTAGGGGCCGGGAGCAGTACTTC.

The chain couples TRBV2 to TRBJ2-6; D is possibly TRBD1 (6 bases). Germline lookup yields CDR1 SNHLY and CDR2 FYNNEI. Trimming shortened V by 7 bases and J by 0 bases, and 10 bases separated the two germline ends. The CDR3 has 15 residues. The CDR3 DNA follows: TGTGCCAGCATCCAGGACAGCTCTGGGGCCAACGTCCTGACTTTC. Translated: CASIQDSSGANVLTF.

The chain uses TRBV19 and TRBJ1-4; 7 bases map to TRBD1. V gave up 5 bases and J gave up 12 bases; unmatched junction bases: 18. The germline CDR1 and CDR2 sequences are LNHDA and SQIVND (reference sequence). This CDR3 comprises 16 residues. CDR3 in amino acids: CASSEGQRLRSGELFF. Here the CDR3 DNA reads TGTGCCAGTAGTGAGGGACAGCGCCTCCGATCAGGGGAACTGTTTTTT.